This T cell receptor beta chain was sequenced in a study of patients and donors after allogeneic stem cell transplantation. A single record per CDR3 protein comes from TCRdb applying MiXCR to the RT-PCR reads. Among a few hundred thousand distinct CDR3 sequences listed, around two fifths were seen once. Only a few counts were recorded for this clonotype. With 4 bases clipped from V and 7 bases from J, the junction kept 6 bases outside the gene matches. CDR3 length equals 14 residues. This TCR was sampled from a human donor who was either an allogeneic HSCT recipient or a stem cell or donor lymphocyte infusion donor (not recorded which). It is not recorded whose cells these are; they may come from a transplant donor. The chain recombines TRBV12-3 or TRBV12-4 with TRBJ1-5, with 8 bases aligning to TRBD1. Sequencing was performed on blood, either unsorted or a sorted T cell fraction (not recorded which). CDR3 sequence (DNA): TGTGCCAGCAGTTCTCAGGGGGCAAAACAGCCCCAGCATTTT. Protein product: CASSSQGAKQPQHF.